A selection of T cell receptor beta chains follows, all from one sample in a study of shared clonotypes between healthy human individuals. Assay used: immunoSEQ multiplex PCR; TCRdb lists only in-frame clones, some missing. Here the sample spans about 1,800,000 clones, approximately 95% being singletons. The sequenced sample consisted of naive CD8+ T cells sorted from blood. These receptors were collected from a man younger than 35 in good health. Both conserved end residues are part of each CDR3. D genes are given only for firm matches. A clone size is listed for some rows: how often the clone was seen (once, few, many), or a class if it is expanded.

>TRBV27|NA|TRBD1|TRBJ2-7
CASSDRGLYEQYF
TGTGCCAGCAGTGACAGGGGGCTGTACGAGCAGTACTTC
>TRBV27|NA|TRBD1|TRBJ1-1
CASSASGGGDTEAFF
TGTGCCAGCAGTGCCTCAGGGGGAGGGGACACTGAAGCTTTCTTT
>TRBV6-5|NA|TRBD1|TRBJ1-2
CASGQGPNYGYTF
TGTGCCAGCGGACAGGGGCCCAACTATGGCTACACCTTC
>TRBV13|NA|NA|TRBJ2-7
CASSLFTYEQYF
TGTGCCAGCAGCTTATTTACGTACGAGCAGTACTTC
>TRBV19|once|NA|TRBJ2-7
CASSPDVSYEQYF
TGTGCCAGTAGTCCGGATGTTTCCTACGAGCAGTACTTC
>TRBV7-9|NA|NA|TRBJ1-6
CASSPVGGVDSPLHF
TGTGCCAGCAGCCCGGTCGGAGGGGTAGATTCACCCCTCCACTTT
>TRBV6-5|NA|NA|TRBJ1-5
CASSYSKNQPQHF
TGTGCCAGCAGTTACTCGAAGAATCAGCCCCAGCATTTT
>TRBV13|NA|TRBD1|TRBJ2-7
CASSLQGVYEQYF
TGTGCCAGCAGCTTGCAGGGGGTATACGAGCAGTACTTC
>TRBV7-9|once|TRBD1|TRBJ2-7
CASSPRDRRSYEQYF
TGTGCCAGCAGCCCCAGGGACAGGAGATCCTACGAGCAGTACTTC
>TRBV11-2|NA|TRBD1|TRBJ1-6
CASSERTGGSYNSPLHF
TGTGCCAGCAGCGAGAGGACAGGGGGCTCCTATAATTCACCCCTCCACTTT
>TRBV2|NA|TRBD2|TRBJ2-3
CASSYRTSGEDEFADTQYF
TGTGCCAGCAGTTACAGGACTAGCGGGGAGGACGAGTTTGCAGATACGCAGTATTTT
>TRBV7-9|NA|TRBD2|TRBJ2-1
CASRPGTSGREYNEQFF
TGTGCCAGCAGACCCGGGACTAGCGGGAGAGAGTACAATGAGCAGTTCTTC
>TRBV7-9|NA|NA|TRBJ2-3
CASSLHQGTDTQYF
TGTGCCAGCAGCCTCCACCAGGGGACAGATACGCAGTATTTT
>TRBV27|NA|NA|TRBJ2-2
CASSPSRTGELFF
TGTGCCAGCAGTCCCTCCAGGACCGGGGAGCTGTTTTTT
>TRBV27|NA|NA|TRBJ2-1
CASSFIWSGGSPEQFF
TGTGCCAGCAGTTTCATTTGGTCAGGCGGGTCCCCTGAGCAGTTCTTC
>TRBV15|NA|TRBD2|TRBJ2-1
CATSREGLAGFRNEQFF
TGTGCCACCAGCAGAGAAGGACTAGCGGGATTTAGAAATGAGCAGTTCTTC
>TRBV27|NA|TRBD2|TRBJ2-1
CASRFDLAGHNEQFF
TGTGCCAGCAGGTTTGATCTAGCGGGACACAATGAGCAGTTCTTC
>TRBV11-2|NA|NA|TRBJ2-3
CASSSPDREGTDTQYF
TGTGCCAGCAGCTCCCCAGACAGGGAGGGCACAGATACGCAGTATTTT